These T cell receptor beta chains were read from a single sample in a study of response to subunit inactivated influenza vaccine. MiXCR was run by TCRdb on the RT-PCR reads, yielding one entry per CDR3 protein. Among about 240,000 distinct CDR3 sequences listed, 10% to 15% were seen once. The sequencing used non-naive T cells sorted from PBMCs, collected roughly 15 days before vaccination. Source of these receptors: a man aged 50-60 years who received an inactivated influenza vaccine. Each CDR3 is given without its conserved first and last residue.

v_call: TRBV2; j_call: TRBJ1-5; cdr3_aa: ASNSQGARSNQPQH
v_call: TRBV6-2/TRBV6-3; j_call: TRBJ2-6; cdr3_aa: ASSYFRAGANVLT
v_call: TRBV28; j_call: TRBJ1-1; cdr3_aa: ASEPWGVMNTEAF
v_call: TRBV5-5; j_call: TRBJ2-7; cdr3_aa: ASSLEWIASEQY
v_call: TRBV7-2; j_call: TRBJ2-7; cdr3_aa: ASSLRQSTYEQY
v_call: TRBV2; j_call: TRBJ2-6; cdr3_aa: ASRGSGANVLT
v_call: TRBV24-1; j_call: TRBJ2-5; cdr3_aa: ATSDSGDKAGETQY
v_call: TRBV7-2; j_call: TRBJ2-7; cdr3_aa: ASSWAMSTGGYEQY
v_call: TRBV6-2/TRBV6-3; j_call: TRBJ1-3; cdr3_aa: ASRYGSGNTIY
v_call: TRBV10-3; j_call: TRBJ1-1; cdr3_aa: AISARGEIVEAF
v_call: TRBV4-1; j_call: TRBJ2-7; cdr3_aa: ASSQEPWRGASYEQY
v_call: TRBV2; j_call: TRBJ2-2; cdr3_aa: ASSWGRRGTGELF
v_call: TRBV30; j_call: TRBJ2-1; cdr3_aa: AWRYRDRVYNEQF
v_call: TRBV7-6; j_call: TRBJ1-5; cdr3_aa: ASSLGMGPQH
v_call: TRBV20-1; j_call: TRBJ2-1; cdr3_aa: SAGRASGSYEQF